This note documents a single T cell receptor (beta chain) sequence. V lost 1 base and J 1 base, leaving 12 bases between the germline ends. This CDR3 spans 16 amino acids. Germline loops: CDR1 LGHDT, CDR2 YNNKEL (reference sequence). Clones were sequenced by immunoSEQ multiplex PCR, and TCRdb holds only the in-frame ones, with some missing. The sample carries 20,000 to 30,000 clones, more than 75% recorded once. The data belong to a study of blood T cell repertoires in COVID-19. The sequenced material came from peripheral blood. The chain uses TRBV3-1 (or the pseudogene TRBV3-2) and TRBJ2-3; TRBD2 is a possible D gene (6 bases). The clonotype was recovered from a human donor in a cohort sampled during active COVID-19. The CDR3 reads CASSQGAWRGTDTQYF. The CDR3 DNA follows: TGTGCCAGCAGCCAAGGGGCCTGGAGGGGCACAGATACGCAGTATTTT.